Listed below are T cell receptor beta chains from one sample, sequenced in a study of blood T cell repertoires in COVID-19. The assay was immunoSEQ multiplex PCR, and TCRdb's table has in-frame clones only and misses some. The repertoire holds 80,000 to 100,000 clones, with 65% to 90% as singletons. Material for sequencing was peripheral blood. Every receptor here comes from a woman of 80 years or more with acute or convalescent COVID-19. Both conserved end residues are part of each CDR3. A D gene is named only where the DNA matches it firmly. Expanded clones are given a class, and other clones once, few, many or no size at all.

d_call	v_call	clone_size	j_call	cdr3_aa	cdr3_nt
-	TRBV5-1	-	TRBJ2-1	CASSLVQEQFF	TGCGCCAGCAGCTTGGTTCAGGAGCAGTTCTTC
TRBD2	TRBV5-4	-	TRBJ2-1	CASTALAGDLNEQFF	TGTGCCAGCACTGCTTTAGCGGGGGATCTCAATGAGCAGTTCTTC
TRBD1	TRBV11-1	few	TRBJ1-2	CASSAGQGGGYTF	TGTGCCAGCAGCGCTGGACAGGGCGGAGGCTACACCTTC
TRBD1	TRBV27	-	TRBJ1-2	CASMGTGPYGYTF	TGTGCCAGCATGGGGACAGGGCCCTATGGCTACACCTTC
-	TRBV28	once	TRBJ2-1	CASSSAPLGYEQFF	TGTGCCAGCAGTTCCGCCCCTTTGGGCTATGAGCAGTTCTTC
TRBD1	TRBV15	-	TRBJ1-4	CATVRDRGTSEKLFF	TGTGCCACCGTCCGGGACAGGGGGACCAGTGAAAAACTGTTTTTT
-	TRBV9	-	TRBJ1-1	CASSVDVNMNTEAFF	TGTGCCAGCAGCGTAGACGTGAACATGAACACTGAAGCTTTCTTT
TRBD2	TRBV7-8	few	TRBJ2-4	CASSSIAGGNKNIQYF	TGTGCCAGCAGCTCGATAGCGGGGGGCAACAAAAACATTCAGTACTTC
-	TRBV2	-	TRBJ1-2	CASSASSPYGYTF	TGTGCCAGCAGTGCGTCCAGTCCCTATGGCTACACCTTC
-	TRBV10-3	-	TRBJ2-5	CAISNGAQETQYF	TGTGCCATCAGTAACGGAGCCCAAGAGACCCAGTACTTC
-	TRBV5-1	-	TRBJ1-6	CASSLGEGRVNSPLHF	TGCGCCAGCAGCTTGGGGGAGGGTCGGGTAAATTCACCCCTCCACTTT
-	TRBV28	-	TRBJ1-4	CASSFPATNEKLFF	TGTGCCAGCAGTTTTCCAGCAACTAATGAAAAACTGTTTTTT
-	TRBV6-2/TRBV6-3	-	TRBJ2-1	CASSWAGSSYNEQFF	TGTGCCAGCAGTTGGGCGGGGAGCTCCTACAATGAGCAGTTCTTC
-	TRBV5-4	-	TRBJ2-5	CASSLAARRYETQYF	TGTGCCAGCAGCTTGGCGGCCAGGAGGTACGAGACCCAGTACTTC
-	TRBV6-4	-	TRBJ2-2	CASSLQGSANTGELFF	TGTGCCAGCAGTCTACAGGGAAGCGCGAACACCGGGGAGCTGTTTTTT
TRBD2	TRBV29-1	-	TRBJ2-2	CSARTSEGTGELFF	TGCAGCGCCCGGACTAGCGAGGGCACCGGGGAGCTGTTTTTT